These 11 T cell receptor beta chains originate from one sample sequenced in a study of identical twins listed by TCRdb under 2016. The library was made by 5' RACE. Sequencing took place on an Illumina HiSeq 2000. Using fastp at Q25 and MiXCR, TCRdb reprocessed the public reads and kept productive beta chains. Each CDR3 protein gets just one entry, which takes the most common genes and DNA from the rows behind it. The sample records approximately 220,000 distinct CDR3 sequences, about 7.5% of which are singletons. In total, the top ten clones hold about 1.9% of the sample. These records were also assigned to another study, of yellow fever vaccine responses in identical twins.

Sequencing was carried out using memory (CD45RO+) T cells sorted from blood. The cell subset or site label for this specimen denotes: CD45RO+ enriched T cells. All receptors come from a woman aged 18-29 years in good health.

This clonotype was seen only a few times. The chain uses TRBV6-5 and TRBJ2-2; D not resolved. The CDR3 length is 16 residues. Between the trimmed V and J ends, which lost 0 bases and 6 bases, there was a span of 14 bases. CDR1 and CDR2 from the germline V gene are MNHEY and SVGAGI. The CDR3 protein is CASSYSTADRAGELFF. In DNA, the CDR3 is TGTGCCAGCAGTTACTCGACCGCCGATCGGGCCGGGGAGCTGTTTTTT.

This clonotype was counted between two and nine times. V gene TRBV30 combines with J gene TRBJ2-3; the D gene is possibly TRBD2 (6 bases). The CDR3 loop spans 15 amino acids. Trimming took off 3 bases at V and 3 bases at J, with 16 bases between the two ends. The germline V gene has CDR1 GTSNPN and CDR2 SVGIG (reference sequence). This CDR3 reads CAWRTRDSLTDTQYF. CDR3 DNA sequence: TGTGCCTGGAGAACCCGGGACTCCTTAACAGATACGCAGTATTTT. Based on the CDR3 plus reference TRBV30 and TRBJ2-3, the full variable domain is SQTIHQWPATLVQPVGSPLSLECTVEGTSNPNLYWYRQAAGRGLQLLFYSVGIGQISSEVPQNLSASRPQDRQFILSSKKLLLSDSGFYLCAWRTRDSLTDTQYFGPGTRLTVL.

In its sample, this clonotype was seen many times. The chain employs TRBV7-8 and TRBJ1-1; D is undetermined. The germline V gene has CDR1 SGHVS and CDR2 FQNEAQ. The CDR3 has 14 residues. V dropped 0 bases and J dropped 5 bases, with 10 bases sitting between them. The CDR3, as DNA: TGTGCCAGCAGCTTAGCGCTGAGGGAAACTGAAGCTTTCTTT. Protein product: CASSLALRETEAFF.

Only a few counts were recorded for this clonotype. CDR3 in amino acids: CASSLRGGRGDEQFF. The CDR3, as DNA: TGTGCCAGCAGCTTAAGAGGGGGAAGAGGCGATGAGCAGTTCTTC. V gene TRBV11-2 combines with J gene TRBJ2-1, with D possibly matching TRBD1 (6 bases). Germline lookup yields CDR1 SGHAT and CDR2 FQNNGV. The CDR3 spans 15 residues. The V gene lost 2 bases and the J gene lost 8 bases, with 16 bases spanning the gap.

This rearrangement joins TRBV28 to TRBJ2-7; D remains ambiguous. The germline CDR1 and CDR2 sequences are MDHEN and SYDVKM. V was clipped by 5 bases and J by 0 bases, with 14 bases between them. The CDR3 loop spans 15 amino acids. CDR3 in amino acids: CASSPPYGSSYEQYF. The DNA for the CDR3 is TGTGCCAGCAGTCCACCATACGGCAGCTCCTACGAGCAGTACTTC.

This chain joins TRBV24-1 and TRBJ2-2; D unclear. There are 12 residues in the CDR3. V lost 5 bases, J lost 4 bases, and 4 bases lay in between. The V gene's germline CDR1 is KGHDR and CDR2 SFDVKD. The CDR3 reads CATSGATGELFF. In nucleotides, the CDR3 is TGTGCCACCAGTGGAGCCACCGGGGAGCTGTTTTTT.

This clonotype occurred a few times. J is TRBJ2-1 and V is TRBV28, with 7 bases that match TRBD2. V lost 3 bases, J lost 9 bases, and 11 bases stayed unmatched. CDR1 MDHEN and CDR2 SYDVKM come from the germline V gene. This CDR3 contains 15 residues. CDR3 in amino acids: CASSFPSGMGSEQFF. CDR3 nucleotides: TGTGCCAGCAGTTTTCCCAGCGGGATGGGAAGTGAGCAGTTCTTC.

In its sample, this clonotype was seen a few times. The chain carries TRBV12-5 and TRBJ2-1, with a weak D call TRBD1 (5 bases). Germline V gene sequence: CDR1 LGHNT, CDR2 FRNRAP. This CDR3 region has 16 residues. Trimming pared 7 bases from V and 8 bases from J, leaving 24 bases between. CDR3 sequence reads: CASAYNLQDTQDEQFF. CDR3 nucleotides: TGTGCTAGTGCCTACAACCTACAGGACACCCAGGATGAGCAGTTCTTC.

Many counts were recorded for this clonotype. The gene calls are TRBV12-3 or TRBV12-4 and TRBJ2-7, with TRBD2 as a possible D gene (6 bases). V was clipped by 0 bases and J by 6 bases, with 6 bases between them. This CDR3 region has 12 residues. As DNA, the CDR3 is TGTGCCAGCAGTTTAGCGGGGGGCGAGCAGTACTTC. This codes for CASSLAGGEQYF.

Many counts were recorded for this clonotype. CDR3 protein: CASSLQPAGSTDTQYF. The CDR3, as DNA: TGCGCCAGCAGCTTGCAACCAGCGGGGAGCACAGATACGCAGTATTTT. The chain is built from TRBV5-1 and TRBJ2-3; 7 nucleotides line up with TRBD2. V dropped 1 base and J dropped 0; count of bases not matched to a gene: 5. The CDR3 is 16 residues long. Germline V gene lookup returns CDR1 SGHRS and CDR2 YFSETQ.

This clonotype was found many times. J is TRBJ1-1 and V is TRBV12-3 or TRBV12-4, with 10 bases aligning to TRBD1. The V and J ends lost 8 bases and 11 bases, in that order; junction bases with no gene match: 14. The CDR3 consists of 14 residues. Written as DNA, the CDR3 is TGTGCCAGCGGGGGGACAGGGGCAATCCCACTGGCTTTCTTT. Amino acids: CASGGTGAIPLAFF.